The 25 T cell receptor beta chains below all came from one sample that was sequenced in a study of cytomegalovirus exposure and HLA in healthy donors. A multiplex PCR was run with 60 Vbeta primers and 13 Jbeta primers. Using immunoSEQ multiplex PCR, the repertoire was profiled, and TCRdb retains in-frame clones only, with some absent. Here the sample spans 100,000 to 150,000 clones, over 70% being singletons. Sequenced material: PBMCs. The receptors were gathered from a woman aged 18-30 years in good health and CMV-seronegative.

The chain carries TRBV4-1 and TRBJ2-2, with TRBD2 matching 11 bases. The CDR3 extends over 18 amino acids. The J segment lost 3 bases and the V segment lost 0 bases, leaving 6 bases of the junction unmatched. Germline values: CDR1 MGHRA, CDR2 YSYEKL. CDR3 region: CASSQDPLLAGDTGELFF. CDR3 bases: TGCGCCAGCAGCCAAGATCCCTTACTAGCGGGAGACACCGGGGAGCTGTTTTTT.

This chain connects TRBV27 to TRBJ2-1, with D possibly being TRBD1 (8 bases). Germline-derived CDR1 and CDR2 are MNHEY and SMNVEV (reference sequence). The CDR3 loop spans 17 amino acids. V was clipped by 1 base and J by 8 bases, with 21 bases between them. The CDR3 protein is CASSLWEGAGGAYEQFF. For the CDR3, the DNA is TGTGCCAGCAGTTTATGGGAGGGGGCAGGGGGCGCGTATGAGCAGTTCTTC.

The chain carries TRBV2 and TRBJ1-1; perhaps TRBD1 as D (6 bases). With 7 bases removed from V and 1 base from J, the gap between germline ends came to 10 bases. The CDR3 runs to 13 residues. Germline values: CDR1 SNHLY, CDR2 FYNNEI. The chain's CDR3 is CASNGQPNTEAFF. The CDR3 coding sequence is TGTGCCAGCAATGGACAGCCGAACACTGAAGCTTTCTTT. The variable domain in full, completed from reference TRBV2 and TRBJ1-1, reads EPEVTQTPSHQVTQMGQEVILRCVPISNHLYFYWYRQILGQKVEFLVSFYNNEISEKSEIFDDQFSVERPDGSNFTLKIRSTKLEDSAMYFCASNGQPNTEAFFGQGTRLTVV.

The rearrangement links TRBV29-1 to TRBJ2-5; unclear D gene. The CDR3 is 12 residues long. Trimming removed 5 bases from V and 3 bases from J, with 10 bases in between. Germline CDR1 reads SQVTM; CDR2 reads ANQGSEA. The CDR3 DNA sequence: TGCAGCGTTTTTCTGGCGGAAGAGACCCAGTACTTC. Protein: CSVFLAEETQYF.

A few counts support this clone. V is TRBV6-4 and J is TRBJ1-2, with a tentative D call TRBD1 (6 bases). The CDR3 is made up of 15 amino acids. The germline V gene encodes CDR1 MRHNA and CDR2 SNTAGT. Trimming took off 3 bases at V and 7 bases at J, with 18 bases between the two ends. CDR3 protein: CASSETDSNFGGYTF. DNA of the CDR3: TGTGCCAGCAGTGAGACGGACAGTAACTTCGGTGGCTACACCTTC.

The chain recombines TRBV5-4 with TRBJ2-7; 11 positions match TRBD2. This CDR3 contains 15 residues. The J segment lost 7 bases and the V segment lost 3 bases, leaving 9 bases of the junction unmatched. Germline-derived CDR1 and CDR2 are SGHNT and YYREEE (reference sequence). In nucleotides, the CDR3 is TGTGCCAGCAGCTATAGTAGCGGGAGGGCTAAAGAGCAGTACTTC. Encoded protein: CASSYSSGRAKEQYF.

The chain recombines TRBV7-9 with TRBJ2-3; 12 bases line up with TRBD2. CDR1 and CDR2 from the germline V gene are SEHNR and FQNEAQ (reference sequence). The ends lost 1 base at V and 5 bases at J; junction bases unmatched: 7. The CDR3 has 17 amino acids. In nucleotides, the CDR3 is TGTGCCAGCAGCTTAGGCCTAGCGGGAGGGCCGGTAGATACGCAGTATTTT. It yields the protein CASSLGLAGGPVDTQYF. Using reference TRBV7-9 and TRBJ2-3 for the parts outside the CDR3, the full variable domain is DTGVSQNPRHKITKRGQNVTFRCDPISEHNRLYWYRQTLGQGPEFLTYFQNEAQLEKSRLLSDRFSAERPKGSFSTLEIQRTEQGDSAMYLCASSLGLAGGPVDTQYFGPGTRLTVL.

The chain joins TRBV6-6 to TRBJ1-2; 7 nucleotides match TRBD1. With 7 bases clipped from V and 8 bases from J, the junction kept 7 bases outside the gene matches. Per the germline V gene, CDR1 is MNHNY and CDR2 is SVGAGI (reference sequence). The CDR3 is 12 residues long. The CDR3 sequence: CASTQDRDGYTF. CDR3 DNA: TGTGCCAGCACCCAAGACAGGGACGGCTACACCTTC.

This clone was detected only a few times. The rearrangement links TRBV28 to TRBJ1-2; 10 positions match TRBD1. Germline V gene data show CDR1 as MDHEN and CDR2 as SYDVKM. The J segment lost 13 bases and the V segment lost 9 bases, leaving 17 bases of the junction unmatched. This CDR3 spans 14 amino acids. CDR3 DNA: TGTGCCAGTGATCCGGGACAGGGGATTCGTAAAGCCACCTTC. Its translation is CASDPGQGIRKATF.

The chain recombines TRBV4-1 with TRBJ1-1; the match to TRBD1 covers 8 bases. CDR3 size: 17 residues. V was pared by 5 bases and J by 8 bases, with 19 bases of the junction left unmatched. The V gene's germline CDR1 is MGHRA and CDR2 YSYEKL. In nucleotides, the CDR3 is TGCGCCAGCAGCTCAGAACCCAGAGCTCAGGGGGCTGGGGAAGCTTTCTTT. It codes for CASSSEPRAQGAGEAFF.

The chain joins TRBV19 to TRBJ1-2; weak D call: TRBD1 (5 bases). Germline CDR1 is LNHDA and CDR2 is SQIVND (reference sequence). Between the trimmed V and J ends, which lost 2 bases and 5 bases, there was a span of 12 bases. This CDR3 contains 14 residues. The CDR3 reads CASSILSTVYGYTF. The CDR3 DNA reads TGTGCCAGTAGTATACTGTCGACAGTTTATGGCTACACCTTC.

A few counts support this clone. An end of the junction does not agree with germline; a read error may underlie this. V gene TRBV5-4 combines with J gene TRBJ1-1; 7 bases align to TRBD1. The V gene's germline CDR1 is SGHNT and CDR2 YYREEE (reference sequence). The CDR3 totals 14 residues. The DNA for the CDR3 is TGTGCCAGCAGGTTGGGACAGACGGGCACTGAAGCTTTCTTT. This gives the protein CASRLGQTGTEAFF. The full variable domain, rest sourced from reference TRBV5-4 and TRBJ1-1, is ETGVTQSPTHLIKTRGQQVTLRCSSQSGHNTVSWYQQALGQGPQFIFQYYREEENGRGNFPPRFSGLQFPNYSSELNVNALELDDSALYLCASRLGQTGTEAFFGQGTRLTVV.

In its sample, this clone was seen a few times. The J gene is TRBJ2-7, the V gene TRBV7-6; TRBD2 aligns across 11 bases. In germline, CDR1 is SGHVS, CDR2 FNYEAQ. Trimming at V came to 2 bases and at J to 0 bases, leaving 3 bases not matched to a gene. The CDR3 has 16 residues. The CDR3 loop reads CASSLLAGGSSYEQYF. Written as DNA, the CDR3 is TGTGCCAGCAGCTTACTAGCGGGAGGCAGCTCCTACGAGCAGTACTTC.

The gene calls are TRBV10-3 and TRBJ2-2, with 8 bases matching TRBD2. J gave up 5 bases and V 6 bases, and 14 bases lay outside the gene matches. Germline CDR1 ENHRY, CDR2 SYGVKD. The CDR3 has 17 amino acids. CDR3 bases: TGTGCCATCAGGGATTGGGGACTAGACATATCAACCGGGGAGCTGTTTTTT. It codes for CAIRDWGLDISTGELFF.

The chain is built from TRBV2 and TRBJ2-5; D is unresolved. This CDR3 region has 11 residues. Trimming shortened V by 4 bases and J by 5 bases, and 5 bases separated the two germline ends. Germline lookup yields CDR1 SNHLY and CDR2 FYNNEI. The CDR3 spells CASSVMETQYF. CDR3 in DNA: TGTGCCAGCAGTGTTATGGAGACCCAGTACTTC.

In this sample, this clone turned up once. The gene calls are TRBV29-1 and TRBJ2-7; the D is unclear. The CDR3 runs 12 residues. V lost 0 bases to trimming and J lost 5 bases, with 8 bases between them. Germline V gene sequence: CDR1 SQVTM, CDR2 ANQGSEA. The CDR3 spells CSVEDGRNEQYF. CDR3 in DNA: TGCAGCGTTGAAGATGGCAGGAACGAGCAGTACTTC.

The V call is TRBV7-6, the J call TRBJ2-1; the match to TRBD2 covers 11 bases. This CDR3 contains 15 residues. From germline, CDR1 is SGHVS and CDR2 FNYEAQ. The V segment lost 5 bases and the J segment 3 bases; nucleotides outside the gene matches: 3. The CDR3 coding sequence is TGTGCCAGCAGCCCGGGACTAGCGGACTACAATGAGCAGTTCTTC. Protein: CASSPGLADYNEQFF.

V usage is TRBV12-5 and J usage is TRBJ2-3; perhaps TRBD2 as D (6 bases). Germline CDR1 reads LGHNT; CDR2 reads FRNRAP. CDR3 length: 13 amino acids. Trimming took off 9 bases at V and 8 bases at J, with 18 bases between the two ends. This chain's CDR3 is CARLDEMGGTQYF. CDR3 DNA sequence: TGTGCTAGACTCGATGAAATGGGGGGTACGCAGTATTTT.

The chain has TRBV29-1 and TRBJ1-1; no clear D. The CDR3 consists of 11 residues. Germline CDR1 SQVTM, CDR2 ANQGSEA. This chain's CDR3 is CSGREDTEAFF. The CDR3 DNA reads TGCAGTGGGAGGGAGGACACTGAAGCTTTCTTT.

The chain links TRBV27 to TRBJ1-5; 7 bases agree with TRBD1. CDR3 length: 14 residues. The J segment lost 7 bases and the V segment lost 6 bases, leaving 9 bases of the junction unmatched. Germline-derived CDR1 and CDR2 are MNHEY and SMNVEV (reference sequence). The CDR3 spells CASRPPGQQQPQHF. The CDR3 nucleotides read TGTGCCAGCAGGCCTCCGGGACAGCAACAGCCCCAGCATTTT.

V gene TRBV5-1 combines with J gene TRBJ2-2, with D perhaps TRBD1 (5 bases). Germline CDR1 reads SGHRS; CDR2 reads YFSETQ. V lost 6 bases to trimming and J lost 6 bases, with 12 bases between them. This CDR3 spans 13 amino acids. The CDR3 loop is CASTLGQAGELFF. Here the CDR3 DNA reads TGCGCCAGCACCCTCGGACAAGCCGGGGAGCTGTTTTTT. The variable domain in full, with the rest retrieved from reference TRBV5-1 and TRBJ2-2, is KAGVTQTPRYLIKTRGQQVTLSCSPISGHRSVSWYQQTPGQGLQFLFEYFSETQRNKGNFPGRFSGRQFSNSRSEMNVSTLELGDSALYLCASTLGQAGELFFGEGSRLTVL.

This chain joins TRBV6-1 and TRBJ1-4, with TRBD1 matching 9 bases. V trimming: 6 bases; J trimming: 6 bases; junction bases outside the gene matches: 5. The CDR3 is 14 residues long. In germline, CDR1 is MNHNS, CDR2 SASEGT. In nucleotides, the CDR3 is TGTGCCAGCAGGGGGACAGGGTCCGATGAAAAACTGTTTTTT. This gives the protein CASRGTGSDEKLFF.

The chain has TRBV6-5 and TRBJ2-3; D perhaps matches TRBD1 (6 bases). This CDR3 has 15 amino acids. The germline V gene encodes CDR1 MNHEY and CDR2 SVGAGI. Trimming stripped 3 bases from V and 4 bases from J, with 14 bases between. The DNA of the CDR3 is TGTGCCAGCAGTTATACAGGGCTACCATCAGATACGCAGTATTTT. As protein: CASSYTGLPSDTQYF.

The chain has TRBV4-1 and TRBJ1-3; D is unclear. Trimming cost V 0 bases and J 4 bases, with 4 bases left between them. The CDR3 length is 13 residues. Germline V CDR1 and CDR2: MGHRA, YSYEKL. CDR3 coding DNA: TGCGCCAGCAGCCAAGATCAGGGAAACACCATATATTTT. Its translation: CASSQDQGNTIYF.

The chain joins TRBV7-8 to TRBJ2-1; 8 bases align to TRBD1. Trimming removed 4 bases from V and 4 bases from J; junction bases left unmatched: 12. Germline assignment: CDR1 SGHVS and CDR2 FQNEAQ. This CDR3 comprises 17 residues. CDR3 amino acids: CASSYLYGQGLYNEQFF. The CDR3 nucleotides read TGTGCCAGCAGCTACCTCTACGGACAGGGCCTTTACAATGAGCAGTTCTTC.